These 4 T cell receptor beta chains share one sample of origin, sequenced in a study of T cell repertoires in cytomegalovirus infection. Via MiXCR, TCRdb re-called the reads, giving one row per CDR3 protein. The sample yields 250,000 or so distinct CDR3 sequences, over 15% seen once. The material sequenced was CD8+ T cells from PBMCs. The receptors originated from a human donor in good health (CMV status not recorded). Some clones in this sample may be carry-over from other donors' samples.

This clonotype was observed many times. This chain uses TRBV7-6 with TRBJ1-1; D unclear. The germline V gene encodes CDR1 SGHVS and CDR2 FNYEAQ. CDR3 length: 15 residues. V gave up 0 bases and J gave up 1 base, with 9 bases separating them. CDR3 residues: CASSLAYSRNTEAFF. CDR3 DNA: TGTGCCAGCAGCTTAGCGTACAGCCGGAACACTGAAGCTTTCTTT.

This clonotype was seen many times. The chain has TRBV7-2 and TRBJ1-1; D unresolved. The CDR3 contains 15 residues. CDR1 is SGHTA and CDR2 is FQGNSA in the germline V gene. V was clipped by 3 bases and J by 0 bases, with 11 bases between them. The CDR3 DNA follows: TGTGCCAGCAGCTTTAGGTGGGCCATGAACACTGAAGCTTTCTTT. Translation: CASSFRWAMNTEAFF. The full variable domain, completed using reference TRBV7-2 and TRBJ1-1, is GAGVSQSPSNKVTEKGKDVELRCDPISGHTALYWYRQSLGQGLEFLIYFQGNSAPDKSGLPSDRFSAERTGGSVSTLTIQRTQQEDSAVYLCASSFRWAMNTEAFFGQGTRLTVV.

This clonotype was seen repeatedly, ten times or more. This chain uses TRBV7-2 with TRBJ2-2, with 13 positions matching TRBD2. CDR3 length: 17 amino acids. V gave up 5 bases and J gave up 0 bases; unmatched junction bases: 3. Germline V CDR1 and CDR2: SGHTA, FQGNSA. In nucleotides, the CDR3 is TGTGCCAGCAGCCCCGGACTAGCGGGGGCGAACACCGGGGAGCTGTTTTTT. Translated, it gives CASSPGLAGANTGELFF.

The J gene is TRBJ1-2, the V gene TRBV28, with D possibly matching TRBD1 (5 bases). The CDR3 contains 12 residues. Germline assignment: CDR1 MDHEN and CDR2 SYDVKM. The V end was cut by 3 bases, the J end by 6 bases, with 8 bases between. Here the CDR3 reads CASSFGQHGYTF. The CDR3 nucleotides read TGTGCCAGCAGTTTTGGACAACATGGCTACACCTTC.